What follows describes a single T cell receptor (beta chain). These data are taken from a study of blood T cell repertoires in COVID-19. Overall study context: Collection of acute and convalescent COVID-19 samples took place in the United States, Italy and Spain. PBMCs, B-cell-depleted T cells, or T cells were the source of the cDNA or gDNA that made up the material.

In the original analysis: Amplified reference gene primers provided the basis for estimating nucleated cell counts. Assay: immunoSEQ multiplex PCR; the TCRdb copy retains only in-frame clones and omits some. That table furnishes V, J and clone size, whereas the DNA furnished D and trimming. In the table there are around 130,000 clones, 70% to 90% of which are singletons. This CDR3 comprises 14 residues. Per germline, CDR1 SEHNR and CDR2 FQNEAQ (reference sequence). Trimming pared 0 bases from V and 8 bases from J, leaving 10 bases between. This TCR derives from a woman aged 55 to 70 with acute or convalescent COVID-19. The sample was peripheral blood. The rearrangement uses TRBV7-9 and TRBJ1-4; no reliable D call. CDR3 region: CASSLAEGREKLFF. The DNA of the CDR3 is TGTGCCAGCAGCTTAGCGGAGGGAAGGGAAAAACTGTTTTTT. The variable domain in full, completed from reference TRBV7-9 and TRBJ1-4, reads DTGVSQNPRHKITKRGQNVTFRCDPISEHNRLYWYRQTLGQGPEFLTYFQNEAQLEKSRLLSDRFSAERPKGSFSTLEIQRTEQGDSAMYLCASSLAEGREKLFFGSGTQLSVL.